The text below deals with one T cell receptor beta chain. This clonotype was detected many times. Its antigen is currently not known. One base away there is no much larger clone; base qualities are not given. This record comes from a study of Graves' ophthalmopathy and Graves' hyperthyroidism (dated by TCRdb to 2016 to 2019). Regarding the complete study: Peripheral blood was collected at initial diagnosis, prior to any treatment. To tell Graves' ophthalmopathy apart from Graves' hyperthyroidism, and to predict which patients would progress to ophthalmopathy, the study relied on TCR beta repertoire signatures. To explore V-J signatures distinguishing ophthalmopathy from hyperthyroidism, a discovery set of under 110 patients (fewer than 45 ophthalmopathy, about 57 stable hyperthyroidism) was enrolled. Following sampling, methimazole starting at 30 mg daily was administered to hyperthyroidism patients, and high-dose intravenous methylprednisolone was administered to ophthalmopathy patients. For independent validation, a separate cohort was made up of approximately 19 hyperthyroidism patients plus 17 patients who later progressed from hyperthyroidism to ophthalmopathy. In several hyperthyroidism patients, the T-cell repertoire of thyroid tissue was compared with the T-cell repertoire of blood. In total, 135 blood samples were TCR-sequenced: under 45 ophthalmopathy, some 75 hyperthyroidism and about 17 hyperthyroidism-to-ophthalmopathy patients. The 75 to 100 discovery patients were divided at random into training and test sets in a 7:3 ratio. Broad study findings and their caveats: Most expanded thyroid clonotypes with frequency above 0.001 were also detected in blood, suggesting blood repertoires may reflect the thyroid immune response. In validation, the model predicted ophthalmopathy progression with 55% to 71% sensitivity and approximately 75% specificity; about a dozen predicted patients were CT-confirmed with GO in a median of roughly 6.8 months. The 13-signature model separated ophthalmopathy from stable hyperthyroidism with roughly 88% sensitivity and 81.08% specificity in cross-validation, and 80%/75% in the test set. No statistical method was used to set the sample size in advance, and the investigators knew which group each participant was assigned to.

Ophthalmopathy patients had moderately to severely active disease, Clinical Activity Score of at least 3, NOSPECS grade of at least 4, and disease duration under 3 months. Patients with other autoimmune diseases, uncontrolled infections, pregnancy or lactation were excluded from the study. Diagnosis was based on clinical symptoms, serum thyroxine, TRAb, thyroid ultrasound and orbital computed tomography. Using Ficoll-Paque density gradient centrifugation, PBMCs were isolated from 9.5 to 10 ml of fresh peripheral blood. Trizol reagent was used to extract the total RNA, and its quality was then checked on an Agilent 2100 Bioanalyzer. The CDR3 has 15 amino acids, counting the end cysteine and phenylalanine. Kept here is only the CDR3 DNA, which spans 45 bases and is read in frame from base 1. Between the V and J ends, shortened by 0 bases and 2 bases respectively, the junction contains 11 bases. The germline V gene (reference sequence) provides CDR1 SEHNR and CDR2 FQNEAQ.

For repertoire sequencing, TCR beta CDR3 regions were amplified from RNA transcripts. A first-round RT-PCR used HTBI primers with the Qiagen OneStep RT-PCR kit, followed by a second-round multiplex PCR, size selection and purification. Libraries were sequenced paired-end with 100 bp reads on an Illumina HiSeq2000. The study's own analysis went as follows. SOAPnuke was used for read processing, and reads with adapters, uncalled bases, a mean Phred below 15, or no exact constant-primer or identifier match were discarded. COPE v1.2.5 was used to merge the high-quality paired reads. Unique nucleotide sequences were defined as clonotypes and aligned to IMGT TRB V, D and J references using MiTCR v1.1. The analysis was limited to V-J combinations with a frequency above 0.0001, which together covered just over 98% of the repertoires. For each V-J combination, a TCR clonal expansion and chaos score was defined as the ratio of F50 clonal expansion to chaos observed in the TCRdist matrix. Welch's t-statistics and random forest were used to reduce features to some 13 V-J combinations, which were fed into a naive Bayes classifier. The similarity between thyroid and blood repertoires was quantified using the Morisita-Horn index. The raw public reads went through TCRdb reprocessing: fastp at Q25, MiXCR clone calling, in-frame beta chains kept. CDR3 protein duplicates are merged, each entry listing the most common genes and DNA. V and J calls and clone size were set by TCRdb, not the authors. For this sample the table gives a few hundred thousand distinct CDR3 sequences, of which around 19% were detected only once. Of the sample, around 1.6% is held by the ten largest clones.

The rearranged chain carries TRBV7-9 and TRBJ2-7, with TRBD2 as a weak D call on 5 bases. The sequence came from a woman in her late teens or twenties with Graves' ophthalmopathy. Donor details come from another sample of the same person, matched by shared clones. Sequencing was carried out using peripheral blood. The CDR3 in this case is CASSLAGGSPYEQYF. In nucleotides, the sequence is TGTGCCAGCAGCTTAGCGGGCGGGTCGCCCTACGAGCAGTACTTC.